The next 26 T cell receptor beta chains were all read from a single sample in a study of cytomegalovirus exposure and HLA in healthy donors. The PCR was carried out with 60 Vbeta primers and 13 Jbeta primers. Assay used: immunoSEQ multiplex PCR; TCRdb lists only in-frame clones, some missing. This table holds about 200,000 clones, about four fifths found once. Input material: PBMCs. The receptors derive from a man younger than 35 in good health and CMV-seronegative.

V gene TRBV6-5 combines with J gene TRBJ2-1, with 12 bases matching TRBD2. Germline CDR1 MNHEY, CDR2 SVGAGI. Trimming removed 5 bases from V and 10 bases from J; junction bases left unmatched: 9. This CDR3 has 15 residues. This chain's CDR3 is CASSAPGLAGHEQFF. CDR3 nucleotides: TGTGCCAGCAGTGCCCCGGGACTAGCGGGCCACGAGCAGTTCTTC.

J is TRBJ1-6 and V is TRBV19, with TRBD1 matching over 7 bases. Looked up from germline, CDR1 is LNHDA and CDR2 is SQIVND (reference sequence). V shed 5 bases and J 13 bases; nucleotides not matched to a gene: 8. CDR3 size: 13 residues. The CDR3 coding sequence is TGTGCCAGTAGTCCCAAACAGGGGCCTCCCCTCCACTTT. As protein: CASSPKQGPPLHF.

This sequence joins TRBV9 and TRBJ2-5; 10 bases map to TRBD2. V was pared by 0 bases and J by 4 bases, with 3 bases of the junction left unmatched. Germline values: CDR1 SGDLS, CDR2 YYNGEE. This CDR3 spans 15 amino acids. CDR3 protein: CASSVERGGSETQYF. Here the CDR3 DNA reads TGTGCCAGCAGCGTAGAGCGGGGGGGCTCAGAGACCCAGTACTTC.

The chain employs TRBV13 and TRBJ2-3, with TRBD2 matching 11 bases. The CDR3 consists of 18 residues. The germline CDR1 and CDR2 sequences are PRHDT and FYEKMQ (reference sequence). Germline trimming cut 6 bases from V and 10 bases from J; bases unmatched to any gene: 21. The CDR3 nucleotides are TGTGCCAGCAGTTTAAGAGATCGGACTAGCGGGCCTCGGGAGGCGCAGTATTTT. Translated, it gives CASSLRDRTSGPREAQYF.

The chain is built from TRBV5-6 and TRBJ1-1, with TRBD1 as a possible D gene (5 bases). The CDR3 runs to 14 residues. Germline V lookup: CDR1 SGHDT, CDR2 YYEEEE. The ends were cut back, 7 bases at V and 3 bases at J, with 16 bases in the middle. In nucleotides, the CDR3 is TGTGCCAGCGCCGCCCCAGGGATCGACACTGAAGCTTTCTTT. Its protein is CASAAPGIDTEAFF. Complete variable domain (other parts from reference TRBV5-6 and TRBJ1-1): DAGVTQSPTHLIKTRGQQVTLRCSPKSGHDTVSWYQQALGQGPQFIFQYYEEEERQRGNFPDRFSGHQFPNYSSELNVNALLLGDSALYLCASAAPGIDTEAFFGQGTRLTVV.

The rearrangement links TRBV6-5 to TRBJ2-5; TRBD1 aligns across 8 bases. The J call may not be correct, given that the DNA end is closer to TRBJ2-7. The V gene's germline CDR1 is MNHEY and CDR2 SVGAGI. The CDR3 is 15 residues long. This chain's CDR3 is CASSPRGQGYYEQYF. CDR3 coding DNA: TGTGCCAGCAGTCCCCGAGGACAGGGTTACTACGAGCAGTACTTC.

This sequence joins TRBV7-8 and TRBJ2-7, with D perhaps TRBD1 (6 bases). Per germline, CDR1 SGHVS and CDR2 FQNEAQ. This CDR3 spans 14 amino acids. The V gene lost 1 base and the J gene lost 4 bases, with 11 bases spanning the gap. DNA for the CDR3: TGTGCCAGCAGCTTAGAGGATGACAGGTACGAGCAGTACTTC. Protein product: CASSLEDDRYEQYF.

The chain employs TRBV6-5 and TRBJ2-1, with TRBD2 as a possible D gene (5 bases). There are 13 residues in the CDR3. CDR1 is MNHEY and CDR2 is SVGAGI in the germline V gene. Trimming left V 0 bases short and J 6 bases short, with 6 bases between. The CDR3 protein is CASSYSRVNEQFF. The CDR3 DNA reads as TGTGCCAGCAGTTACTCGAGGGTCAATGAGCAGTTCTTC.

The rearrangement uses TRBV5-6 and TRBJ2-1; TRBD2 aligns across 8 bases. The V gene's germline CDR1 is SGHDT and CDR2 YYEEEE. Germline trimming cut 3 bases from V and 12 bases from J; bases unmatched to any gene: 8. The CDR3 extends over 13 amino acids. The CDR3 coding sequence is TGTGCCAGCAGCTGGGGACTAGAAGGAGCGCAGTTCTTC. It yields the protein CASSWGLEGAQFF. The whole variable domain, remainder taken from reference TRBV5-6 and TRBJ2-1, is DAGVTQSPTHLIKTRGQQVTLRCSPKSGHDTVSWYQQALGQGPQFIFQYYEEEERQRGNFPDRFSGHQFPNYSSELNVNALLLGDSALYLCASSWGLEGAQFFGPGTRLTVL.

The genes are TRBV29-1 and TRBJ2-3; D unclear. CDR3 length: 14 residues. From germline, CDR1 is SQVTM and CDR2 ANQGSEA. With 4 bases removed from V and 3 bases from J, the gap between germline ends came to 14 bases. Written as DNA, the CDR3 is TGCAGCGTTGCTGGGCAGGCCCGAACAGATACGCAGTATTTT. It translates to CSVAGQARTDTQYF.

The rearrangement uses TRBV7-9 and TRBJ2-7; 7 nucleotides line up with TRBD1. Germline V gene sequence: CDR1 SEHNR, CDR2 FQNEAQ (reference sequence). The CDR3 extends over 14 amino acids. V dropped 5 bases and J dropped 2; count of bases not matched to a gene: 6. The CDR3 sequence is CASSARQGPYEQYF. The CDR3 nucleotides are TGTGCCAGCAGCGCTCGACAGGGCCCCTACGAGCAGTACTTC. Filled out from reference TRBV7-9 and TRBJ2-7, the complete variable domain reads DTGVSQNPRHKITKRGQNVTFRCDPISEHNRLYWYRQTLGQGPEFLTYFQNEAQLEKSRLLSDRFSAERPKGSFSTLEIQRTEQGDSAMYLCASSARQGPYEQYFGPGTRLTVT.

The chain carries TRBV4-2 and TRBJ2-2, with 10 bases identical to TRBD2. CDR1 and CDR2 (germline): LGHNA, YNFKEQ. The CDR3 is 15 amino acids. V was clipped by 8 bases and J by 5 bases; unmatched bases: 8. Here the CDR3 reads CASAPGLAMTGELFF. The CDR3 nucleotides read TGTGCCAGCGCACCGGGACTAGCGATGACCGGGGAGCTGTTTTTT.

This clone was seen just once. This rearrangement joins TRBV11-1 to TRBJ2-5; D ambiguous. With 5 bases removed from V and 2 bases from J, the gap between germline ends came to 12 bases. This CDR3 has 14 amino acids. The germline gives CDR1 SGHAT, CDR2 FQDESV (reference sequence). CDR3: CASSPRNSQETQYF. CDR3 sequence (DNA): TGTGCCAGCAGCCCCCGTAACAGTCAAGAGACCCAGTACTTC.

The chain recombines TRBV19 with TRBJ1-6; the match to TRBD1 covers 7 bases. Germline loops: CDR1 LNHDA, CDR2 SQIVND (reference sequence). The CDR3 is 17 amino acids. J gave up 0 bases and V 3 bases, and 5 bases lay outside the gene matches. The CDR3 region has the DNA TGTGCCAGTAGTATGAAGGGGGCAAGCTCCTATAATTCACCCCTCCACTTT. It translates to CASSMKGASSYNSPLHF.

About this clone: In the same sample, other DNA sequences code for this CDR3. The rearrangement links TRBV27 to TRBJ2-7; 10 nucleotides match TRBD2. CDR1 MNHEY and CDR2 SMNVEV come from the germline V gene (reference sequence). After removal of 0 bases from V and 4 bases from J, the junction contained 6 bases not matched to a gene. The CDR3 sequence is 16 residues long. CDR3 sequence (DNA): TGTGCCAGCAGTTTATCATTCCCTAGCGGGGGTTACGAGCAGTACTTC. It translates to CASSLSFPSGGYEQYF.

The CDR3 nucleotides read TGCAGCGTCGGAGAAGCCACTAATGAAAAACTGTTTTTT. Protein product: CSVGEATNEKLFF. The V gene is TRBV29-1, the J gene TRBJ1-4, with D unclear. Trimming left V 6 bases short and J 2 bases short, with 10 bases between. This CDR3 region has 13 residues. In germline, CDR1 is SQVTM, CDR2 ANQGSEA.

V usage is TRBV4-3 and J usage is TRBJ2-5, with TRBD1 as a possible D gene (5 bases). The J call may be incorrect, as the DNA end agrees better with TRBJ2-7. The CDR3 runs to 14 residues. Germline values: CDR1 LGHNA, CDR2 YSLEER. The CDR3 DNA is TGCGCCAGCAGCCAAGATCTGCAGGGCTACGAGCAGTACTTC. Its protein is CASSQDLQGYEQYF.

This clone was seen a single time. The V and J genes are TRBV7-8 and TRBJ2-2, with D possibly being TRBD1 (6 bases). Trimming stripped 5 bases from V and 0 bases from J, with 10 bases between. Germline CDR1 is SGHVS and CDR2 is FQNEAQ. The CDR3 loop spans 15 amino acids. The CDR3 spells CASSQGQTNTGELFF. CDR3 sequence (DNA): TGTGCCAGCAGCCAAGGACAGACGAACACCGGGGAGCTGTTTTTT.

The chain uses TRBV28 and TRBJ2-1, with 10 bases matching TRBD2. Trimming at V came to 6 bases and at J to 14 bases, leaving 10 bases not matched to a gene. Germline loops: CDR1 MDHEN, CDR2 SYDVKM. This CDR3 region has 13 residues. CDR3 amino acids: CASRRAGGLGEFF. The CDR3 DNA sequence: TGTGCCAGCAGGAGAGCGGGAGGGTTAGGGGAGTTCTTC. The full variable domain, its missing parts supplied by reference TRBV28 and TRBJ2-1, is DVKVTQSSRYLVKRTGEKVFLECVQDMDHENMFWYRQDPGLGLRLIYFSYDVKMKEKGDIPEGYSVSREKKERFSLILESASTNQTSMYLCASRRAGGLGEFFGPGTRLTVL.

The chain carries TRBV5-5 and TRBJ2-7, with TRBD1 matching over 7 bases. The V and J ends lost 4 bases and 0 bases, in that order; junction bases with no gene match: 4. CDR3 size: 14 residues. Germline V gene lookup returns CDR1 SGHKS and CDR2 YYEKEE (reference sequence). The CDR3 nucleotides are TGTGCCAGCAGCCGGGGACAGAGCTCCTACGAGCAGTACTTC. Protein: CASSRGQSSYEQYF.

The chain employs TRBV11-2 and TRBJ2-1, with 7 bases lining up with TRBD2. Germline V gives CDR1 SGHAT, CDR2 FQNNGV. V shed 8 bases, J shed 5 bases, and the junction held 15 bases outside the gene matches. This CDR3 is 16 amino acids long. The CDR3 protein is CASAPMWGGPNNEQFF. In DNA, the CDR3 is TGTGCCAGCGCCCCGATGTGGGGAGGGCCCAACAATGAGCAGTTCTTC.

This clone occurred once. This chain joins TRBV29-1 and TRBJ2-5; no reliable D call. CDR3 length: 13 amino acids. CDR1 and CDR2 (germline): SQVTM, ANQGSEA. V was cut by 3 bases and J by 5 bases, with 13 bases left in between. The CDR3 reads CSVEIVPRETQYF. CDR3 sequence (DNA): TGCAGCGTTGAGATTGTCCCGAGGGAGACCCAGTACTTC.

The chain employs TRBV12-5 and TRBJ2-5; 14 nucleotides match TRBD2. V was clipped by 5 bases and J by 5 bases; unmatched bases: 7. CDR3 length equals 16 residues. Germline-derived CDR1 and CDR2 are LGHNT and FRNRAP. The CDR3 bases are TGTGCTAGTGGTCCAGGGACTAGCGGGAGTACGGAGACCCAGTACTTC. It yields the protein CASGPGTSGSTETQYF. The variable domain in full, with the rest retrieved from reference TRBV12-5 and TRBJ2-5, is DARVTQTPRHKVTEMGQEVTMRCQPILGHNTVFWYRQTMMQGLELLAYFRNRAPLDDSGMPKDRFSAEMPDATLATLKIQPSEPRDSAVYFCASGPGTSGSTETQYFGPGTRLLVL.

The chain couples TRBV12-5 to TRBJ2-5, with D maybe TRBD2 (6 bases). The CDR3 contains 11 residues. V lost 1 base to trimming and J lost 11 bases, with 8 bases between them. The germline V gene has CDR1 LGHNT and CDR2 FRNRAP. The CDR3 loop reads CASGLGREQYF. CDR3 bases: TGTGCTAGTGGTTTGGGGAGGGAGCAGTACTTC.

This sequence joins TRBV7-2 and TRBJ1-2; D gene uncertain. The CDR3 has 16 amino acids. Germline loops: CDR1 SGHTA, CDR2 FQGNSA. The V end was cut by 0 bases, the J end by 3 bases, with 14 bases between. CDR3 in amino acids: CASSLAGGSSHYGYTF. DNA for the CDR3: TGTGCCAGCAGCTTAGCCGGAGGATCCTCTCACTATGGCTACACCTTC.

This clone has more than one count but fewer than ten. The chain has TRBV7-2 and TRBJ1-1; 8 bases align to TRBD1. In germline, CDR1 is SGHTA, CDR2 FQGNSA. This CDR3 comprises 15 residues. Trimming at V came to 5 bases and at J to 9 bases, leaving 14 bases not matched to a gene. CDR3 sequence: CASSIANLGQGKAFF. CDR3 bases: TGTGCCAGCAGCATCGCAAACCTCGGACAGGGTAAAGCTTTCTTT. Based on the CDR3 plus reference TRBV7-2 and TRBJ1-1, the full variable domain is GAGVSQSPSNKVTEKGKDVELRCDPISGHTALYWYRQSLGQGLEFLIYFQGNSAPDKSGLPSDRFSAERTGGSVSTLTIQRTQQEDSAVYLCASSIANLGQGKAFFGQGTRLTVV.